A selection of T cell receptor beta chains follows, all from one sample in a study of tumor and adjacent non-tumor tissue in lung cancer. TCRdb analysed the multiplex PCR reads with MiXCR anew, one entry per CDR3 protein. The sample shows 98,000 or so distinct CDR3 sequences, less than 85% of them seen only once. The sample taken for sequencing was distant non-tumor lung tissue. The receptors here all came from a man between 60 and 70 years old with small cell lung cancer. The CDR3 runs from the conserved cysteine through the conserved F or W. A D gene is named only where the DNA matches it firmly. Rows may omit the clone size; those that give it use once, few, many or a size class.

d_gene: TRBD2
v_gene: TRBV6-6
abundance: -
j_gene: TRBJ2-5
CDR3nt: TGTGCCAGCAGGGGACTAGCAGAAGACGAGACCCAGAACTTC
CDR3aa: CASRGLAEDETQNF

d_gene: TRBD2
v_gene: TRBV7-3
abundance: -
j_gene: TRBJ2-7
CDR3nt: TGTGCCAGCCGTCCTAGCGGGGCTCCCTACGAGCAGTACTTC
CDR3aa: CASRPSGAPYEQYF

d_gene: -
v_gene: TRBV24-1
abundance: many
j_gene: TRBJ2-3
CDR3nt: TGTGCCACCAGTGATTTCGGGCAGGGTGACACAGATACGCAGTATTTT
CDR3aa: CATSDFGQGDTDTQYF

d_gene: -
v_gene: TRBV4-1
abundance: -
j_gene: TRBJ2-1
CDR3nt: TGCACCAGCAGCCAAGTTAATAGCGGCTACAATAAGCAGTTCTTC
CDR3aa: CTSSQVNSGYNKQFF

d_gene: -
v_gene: TRBV28
abundance: -
j_gene: TRBJ1-1
CDR3nt: TGTACCAGCAGCCGGCACAGGGAAGCTTTCTTT
CDR3aa: CTSSRHREAFF

d_gene: -
v_gene: TRBV11-2
abundance: -
j_gene: TRBJ1-6
CDR3nt: TGTGTCAGCAGCAGGGCCTGGGCCTCCAATTCACCCCTCCACTTT
CDR3aa: CVSSRAWASNSPLHF

d_gene: TRBD2
v_gene: TRBV5-6
abundance: -
j_gene: TRBJ2-2
CDR3nt: TGTGCCAGCAATTTGGGCGGGAGACTTGCCGGGGAGCTGTTTTTT
CDR3aa: CASNLGGRLAGELFF

d_gene: -
v_gene: TRBV6-2/TRBV6-3
abundance: -
j_gene: TRBJ2-7
CDR3nt: TGTGCCAGCAGTTACCGCGATATAGCGTCGGGTTCCTATGAGCAGTACTTC
CDR3aa: CASSYRDIASGSYEQYF

d_gene: TRBD1
v_gene: TRBV28
abundance: medium-sized
j_gene: TRBJ2-7
CDR3nt: TGTGCCATCTCGGGCAGCGGGACAGGGTCGGGGGAGCAGTACTTC
CDR3aa: CAISGSGTGSGEQYF

d_gene: TRBD1
v_gene: TRBV4-1
abundance: -
j_gene: TRBJ1-2
CDR3nt: TGCGCCAGCACCCAACCCGACAGGGCTAACTATGACTACACCTTC
CDR3aa: CASTQPDRANYDYTF

d_gene: TRBD2
v_gene: TRBV5-6
abundance: large
j_gene: TRBJ2-1
CDR3nt: TGTGCCAGCAGCTTGCTCAGCGGGAAGCAGTTCTTC
CDR3aa: CASSLLSGKQFF

d_gene: -
v_gene: TRBV29-1
abundance: -
j_gene: TRBJ1-2
CDR3nt: TGCAGCGTTGAAAGTGGGCACTATGACTACACCTTC
CDR3aa: CSVESGHYDYTF

d_gene: TRBD1
v_gene: TRBV12-3/TRBV12-4
abundance: -
j_gene: TRBJ2-3
CDR3nt: TGTGCCAGTTTGAAGGACAGGGGGCGAGGTACGCAGTACTTT
CDR3aa: CASLKDRGRGTQYF

d_gene: -
v_gene: TRBV20-1
abundance: -
j_gene: TRBJ1-2
CDR3nt: TGCAATACTAGAGACGGGCACAGGGTGGACTATGGCTACACCTTC
CDR3aa: CNTRDGHRVDYGYTF

d_gene: -
v_gene: TRBV6-2/TRBV6-3
abundance: -
j_gene: TRBJ2-7
CDR3nt: TGTGCCGGCATTGGGGACTCCTCATACGAGCAGTACTTC
CDR3aa: CAGIGDSSYEQYF

d_gene: TRBD1
v_gene: TRBV6-1
abundance: -
j_gene: TRBJ2-3
CDR3nt: TGTGCCAGCAGTGTGTACAGGGGTAAGGGCACAGAAACGCAGTATTTT
CDR3aa: CASSVYRGKGTETQYF

d_gene: -
v_gene: TRBV11-3
abundance: -
j_gene: TRBJ2-2
CDR3nt: TGTGCCAGCAGATTAGGGGCCTCTTCAGGAGGGGAGCTGCCTTTT
CDR3aa: CASRLGASSGGELPF

d_gene: -
v_gene: TRBV29-1
abundance: -
j_gene: TRBJ2-7
CDR3nt: TGCAGCCTTGTCAAGGGCTTCAATGAGCAGTACTTC
CDR3aa: CSLVKGFNEQYF

d_gene: TRBD1
v_gene: TRBV28
abundance: -
j_gene: TRBJ2-7
CDR3nt: TGTGCCATCTCGGGCAGTGGGACAGTGTCGGGGGAGCAGTACTTC
CDR3aa: CAISGSGTVSGEQYF

d_gene: -
v_gene: TRBV4-1
abundance: -
j_gene: TRBJ2-2
CDR3nt: TGCGCCAGCAGCCAAGAGGGACGGACCACCCGGGAGCTGTCTTTT
CDR3aa: CASSQEGRTTRELSF

d_gene: -
v_gene: TRBV30
abundance: many
j_gene: TRBJ1-5
CDR3nt: TGTGCCTGGAGTGTTGGTGGGAATCAGCCCCAGCATTTT
CDR3aa: CAWSVGGNQPQHF

d_gene: -
v_gene: TRBV19
abundance: -
j_gene: TRBJ1-5
CDR3nt: TGTGCCAGTAGTCGTAGGCTTTATAGCAATCAGTCCCAGCATTTT
CDR3aa: CASSRRLYSNQSQHF

d_gene: TRBD2
v_gene: TRBV6-6
abundance: -
j_gene: TRBJ2-3
CDR3nt: TGTGCCAGCAGTTACCGTGGGACTAGCGGGATAGACGGCGCAGATATGCAGTATTTT
CDR3aa: CASSYRGTSGIDGADMQYF

d_gene: -
v_gene: TRBV6-2/TRBV6-3
abundance: many
j_gene: TRBJ2-3
CDR3nt: TGTGCCAGCAGTTACTCGATGAAGGACAGAAGCACAGATACGCAGTATTTT
CDR3aa: CASSYSMKDRSTDTQYF

d_gene: -
v_gene: TRBV11-3
abundance: -
j_gene: TRBJ2-3
CDR3nt: TGTGTCAGCGGTCAGTGGGAGGAGTGGGATACGCAGTATTTT
CDR3aa: CVSGQWEEWDTQYF

d_gene: -
v_gene: TRBV12-3/TRBV12-4
abundance: -
j_gene: TRBJ2-5
CDR3nt: TGTGTCAGCAGGTCGTCATGGAAAGAGACCCAGTACTTC
CDR3aa: CVSRSSWKETQYF

d_gene: -
v_gene: TRBV28
abundance: -
j_gene: TRBJ2-7
CDR3nt: TGTGCTAGCGGCCGCTGGCTATCCTACGAGCAGTACTTC
CDR3aa: CASGRWLSYEQYF

d_gene: -
v_gene: TRBV6-2/TRBV6-3
abundance: -
j_gene: TRBJ2-1
CDR3nt: TGTGCCAGCAGTCGACAGGTAGGCCCGGGACGATATAATGAGCAGTTATTC
CDR3aa: CASSRQVGPGRYNEQLF

d_gene: TRBD2
v_gene: TRBV14
abundance: -
j_gene: TRBJ2-1
CDR3nt: TGTGCCAGTAGCCAAGATTCCGGGAGGGCCCTTATTGAGCAGTTCTTC
CDR3aa: CASSQDSGRALIEQFF

d_gene: TRBD1
v_gene: TRBV5-5
abundance: -
j_gene: TRBJ1-1
CDR3nt: TGTGCCAGCAGCTGGGACAGGGCCACAGGAGCTTTCTTT
CDR3aa: CASSWDRATGAFF

d_gene: -
v_gene: TRBV29-1
abundance: -
j_gene: TRBJ2-5
CDR3nt: TGCAGCGTTGAGGTTGGCAGCGAAGAGACCCAGTACTTC
CDR3aa: CSVEVGSEETQYF

d_gene: TRBD1
v_gene: TRBV5-6
abundance: once
j_gene: TRBJ1-1
CDR3nt: TGTGCCAGCAGTTTGGCCTCCGGGACAGCGAACATTGAAGTTTTCTTT
CDR3aa: CASSLASGTANIEVFF

d_gene: TRBD2
v_gene: TRBV29-1
abundance: -
j_gene: TRBJ2-1
CDR3nt: TGCACCGTGGGAGGGTGGCCACTCAATGAGCAGTTCTTC
CDR3aa: CTVGGWPLNEQFF

d_gene: -
v_gene: TRBV4-2
abundance: -
j_gene: TRBJ2-6
CDR3nt: TGTGCCAGCAGCCATGATGTGGGGGGACACTCTGGGGCCAACGTCCTGACTTTC
CDR3aa: CASSHDVGGHSGANVLTF

d_gene: -
v_gene: TRBV6-6
abundance: -
j_gene: TRBJ2-2
CDR3nt: TGTGCCAGCAGGACGGGTAACACCGGGGAGCTGCTTTTT
CDR3aa: CASRTGNTGELLF

d_gene: -
v_gene: TRBV30
abundance: -
j_gene: TRBJ1-6
CDR3nt: TGTGCCTGGTGTGAGACCTATAATTCACCCCTCCACTTT
CDR3aa: CAWCETYNSPLHF

d_gene: -
v_gene: TRBV6-6
abundance: -
j_gene: TRBJ2-7
CDR3nt: TGTGCCAGCAGTTATACGACGGAACTACAGTACTTC
CDR3aa: CASSYTTELQYF